This T cell receptor beta chain is from a study of cytomegalovirus exposure and HLA in healthy donors. Study context: Ancestry clustering placed about four fifths of under 450 genotyped donors in the Caucasian-associated cluster.

Findings and caveats of the study: Being productive about 90% or about 30% of the time was typical of most TCR beta V segments in an earlier analysis.

V trimming: 1 base; J trimming: 3 bases; junction bases outside the gene matches: 0. The CDR3 sequence is 16 residues long. Germline CDR1 LGHNA, CDR2 YSLEER. Points on this clone: Its target is not known.

PCR amplification relied on 60 Vbeta primers (plus 13 Jbeta primers). Sequenced by immunoSEQ multiplex PCR; TCRdb stores in-frame clones only, minus some. The profile shows under 200,000 clones, 60% to 80% of them singletons. The genes are TRBV4-3 and TRBJ2-2, with 12 bases lining up with TRBD2. The clonotype was recovered from a female donor in good health and CMV-seronegative. Sequenced material: PBMCs. In nucleotides, the CDR3 is TGCGCCAGCAGCCAAGGACTAGCGGGGGACACCGGGGAGCTGTTTTTT. Protein product: CASSQGLAGDTGELFF.